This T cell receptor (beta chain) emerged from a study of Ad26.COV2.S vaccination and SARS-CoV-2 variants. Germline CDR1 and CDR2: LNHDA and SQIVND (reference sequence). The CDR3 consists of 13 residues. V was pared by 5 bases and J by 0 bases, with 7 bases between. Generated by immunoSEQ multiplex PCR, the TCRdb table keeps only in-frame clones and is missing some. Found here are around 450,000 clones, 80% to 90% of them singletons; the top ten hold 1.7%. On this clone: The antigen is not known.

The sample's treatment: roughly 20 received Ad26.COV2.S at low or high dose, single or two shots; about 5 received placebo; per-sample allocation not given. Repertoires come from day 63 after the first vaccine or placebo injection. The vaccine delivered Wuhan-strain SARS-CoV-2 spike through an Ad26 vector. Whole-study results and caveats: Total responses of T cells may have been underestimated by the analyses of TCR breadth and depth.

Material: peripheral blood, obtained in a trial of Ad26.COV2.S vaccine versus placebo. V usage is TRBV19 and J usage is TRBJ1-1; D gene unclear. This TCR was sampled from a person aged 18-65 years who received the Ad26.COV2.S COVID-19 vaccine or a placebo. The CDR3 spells CASSLYMNTEAFF. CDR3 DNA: TGTGCCAGTAGTCTTTACATGAACACTGAAGCTTTCTTT.